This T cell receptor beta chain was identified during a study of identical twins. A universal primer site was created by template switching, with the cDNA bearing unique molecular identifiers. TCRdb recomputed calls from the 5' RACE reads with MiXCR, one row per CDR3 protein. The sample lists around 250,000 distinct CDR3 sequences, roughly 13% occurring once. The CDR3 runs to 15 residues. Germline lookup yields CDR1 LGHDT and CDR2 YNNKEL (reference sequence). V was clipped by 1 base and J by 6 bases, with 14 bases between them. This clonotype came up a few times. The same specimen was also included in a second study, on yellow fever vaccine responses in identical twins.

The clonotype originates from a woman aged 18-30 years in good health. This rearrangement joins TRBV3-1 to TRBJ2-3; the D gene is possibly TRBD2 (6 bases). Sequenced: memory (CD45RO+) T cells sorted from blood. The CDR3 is CASSQVSGDGDTQYF. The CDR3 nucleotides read TGTGCCAGCAGCCAAGTCTCGGGAGACGGTGATACGCAGTATTTT.